This is a list of T cell receptor beta chains from one sample in a study of Tregs in tolerant kidney transplant recipients. TCRdb's table, derived via immunoSEQ multiplex PCR, lists solely in-frame clones and lacks some. Among about 20,000 clones listed, roughly 82% were seen once. The sequencing sample was made of Tregs from blood. The receptors stem from a human donor in good health. Each CDR3 is given with its conserved first and last residue. A D gene is named only where the DNA matches it firmly. Clone size is stated in some rows and not others, as once, few, many or a class when expanded.

j_call v_call d_call clone_size cdr3_aa cdr3_nt
TRBJ2-7 TRBV5-1 NA once CASSLVAASSYEQYF TGCGCCAGCAGCTTGGTCGCGGCTAGCTCCTACGAGCAGTACTTC
TRBJ2-5 TRBV7-8 TRBD1 NA CASSPDRGRRETQYF TGTGCCAGCAGTCCGGACAGGGGGCGAAGAGAGACCCAGTACTTC
TRBJ1-3 TRBV2 TRBD1 NA CASRGQGGNTIYF TGTGCCAGCAGGGGACAGGGTGGAAACACCATATATTTT
TRBJ2-5 TRBV7-6 TRBD1 NA CASSLAETGGETQYF TGTGCCAGCAGCTTAGCGGAGACAGGGGGGGAGACCCAGTACTTC
TRBJ2-7 TRBV27 TRBD2 once CASRDSGSSYEQYF TGTGCCAGCAGAGATAGCGGGAGCTCCTACGAGCAGTACTTC
TRBJ1-1 TRBV7-8 NA NA CASTRFGGMNTEAFF TGTGCCAGCACCAGGTTCGGGGGAATGAACACTGAAGCTTTCTTT
TRBJ1-2 TRBV7-5 NA NA CARSSGNHRDSIYGYTF TGTGCCAGAAGCTCCGGTAACCACCGGGACAGTATCTATGGCTACACCTTC
TRBJ2-1 TRBV4-2 NA NA CASSLRAADNNEQFF TGTGCCAGCAGCCTCCGGGCAGCGGACAACAATGAGCAGTTCTTC
TRBJ2-2 TRBV5-1 NA NA CASSWGARAGELFF TGCGCCAGCAGCTGGGGGGCCCGGGCCGGGGAGCTGTTTTTT
TRBJ1-2 TRBV25-1 NA few CASSAGTFYGYTF TGTGCCAGCAGTGCGGGGACATTTTATGGCTACACCTTC
TRBJ2-1 TRBV14 TRBD2 NA CASSREISGRFNEQFF TGTGCCAGCAGCAGAGAGATTAGCGGGAGGTTTAATGAGCAGTTCTTC
TRBJ1-1 TRBV18 NA NA CASSPLAGVLAFF TGTGCCAGCTCACCCCTGGCCGGAGTTCTAGCTTTCTTT
TRBJ2-5 TRBV5-8 TRBD2 NA CASSPGLASLPETQYF TGTGCCAGCAGCCCTGGACTAGCGTCCCTTCCAGAGACCCAGTACTTC
TRBJ2-7 TRBV5-4 NA NA CASSFDAYEQYF TGTGCCAGCAGCTTTGATGCCTACGAGCAGTACTTC
TRBJ2-3 TRBV30 TRBD2 NA CAWSVQTSGGTDTQYF TGTGCCTGGAGTGTACAGACTAGCGGGGGCACAGATACGCAGTATTTT
TRBJ1-1 TRBV14 NA few CASSPLARAEAFF TGTGCCAGCAGCCCCTTGGCCCGAGCTGAAGCTTTCTTT
TRBJ1-2 TRBV10-3 TRBD1 NA CATGSTGGFYGYTF TGTGCCACCGGCAGCACAGGGGGCTTTTATGGCTACACCTTC
TRBJ2-7 TRBV19 TRBD2 NA CASSPRGGRPSYEQYF TGTGCCAGTAGTCCCCGGGGCGGGAGGCCCTCCTACGAGCAGTACTTC
TRBJ1-2 TRBV7-6 TRBD1 NA CASSVEQGSGYTF TGTGCCAGCAGCGTGGAACAGGGGAGTGGCTACACCTTC
TRBJ2-1 TRBV5-8 TRBD2 NA CASSLSGARRYNEQFF TGTGCCAGCAGCTTGAGCGGGGCCAGGCGGTACAATGAGCAGTTCTTC
TRBJ1-6 TRBV30 NA NA CASSDTDNSPLHF TGTGCCTCCTCGGACACGGATAATTCACCCCTCCACTTT
TRBJ2-7 TRBV27 NA NA CARAMGAWNDYEQYF TGTGCCAGAGCAATGGGAGCCTGGAACGACTACGAGCAGTACTTC
TRBJ2-3 TRBV7-2 NA few CASSLWGSTDTQYF TGTGCCAGCAGCTTGTGGGGTAGCACAGATACGCAGTATTTT
TRBJ2-5 TRBV5-1 NA NA CASSLGPPLTETQYF TGCGCCAGCAGCCTGGGACCGCCCCTGACGGAGACCCAGTACTTC
TRBJ1-2 TRBV30 NA once CAGGDFNYTF TGTGCCGGGGGGGATTTCAACTACACCTTC
TRBJ2-1 TRBV5-1 NA NA CASSLSRVANEQFF TGCGCCAGCAGCTTGAGCAGGGTAGCGAATGAGCAGTTCTTC
TRBJ2-3 TRBV5-1 TRBD1 NA CASSGQGQDTQYF TGCGCCAGCAGCGGACAGGGGCAAGATACGCAGTATTTT
TRBJ1-2 TRBV6-5 NA NA CASSYGGLVYGYTF TGTGCCAGCAGTTACGGGGGGCTGGTCTATGGCTACACCTTC
TRBJ1-2 TRBV4-1 NA NA CASSQADTYGYTF TGCGCCAGCAGCCAAGCGGACACCTATGGCTACACCTTC
TRBJ2-1 TRBV6-5 TRBD2 NA CASSQLAGGPREQFF TGTGCCAGCAGTCAACTAGCGGGAGGGCCTCGGGAGCAGTTCTTC
TRBJ2-1 TRBV7-6 TRBD2 medium-sized CASSHRTSGRNEQFF TGTGCCAGCAGCCACCGGACTAGCGGGAGGAATGAGCAGTTCTTC
TRBJ1-6 TRBV27 NA NA CASSAQGSYNSPLHF TGTGCCAGCAGTGCACAGGGATCCTATAATTCACCCCTCCACTTT
TRBJ2-3 TRBV14 NA NA CASSQASVLDTQYF TGTGCCAGCAGCCAGGCCTCCGTGTTGGATACGCAGTATTTT
TRBJ2-5 TRBV6-5 NA NA CASSWGSIAETQYF TGTGCCAGCAGCTGGGGCTCCATTGCGGAGACCCAGTACTTC
TRBJ1-5 TRBV27 NA NA CASSASGLGGHKYNQPQHF TGTGCCAGCAGTGCATCCGGTCTAGGGGGACACAAATACAATCAGCCCCAGCATTTT
TRBJ2-6 TRBV6-1 NA few CASQKPGANVLTF TGTGCCAGTCAGAAGCCTGGGGCCAACGTCCTGACTTTC
TRBJ1-1 TRBV21-1 NA NA CTPSGGEEGFATEAFF TGTACCCCCTCGGGCGGCGAAGAAGGATTTGCCACTGAAGCTTTCTTT
TRBJ2-2 TRBV7-3 NA NA CASSKQGRTGELFF TGTGCCAGCAGCAAACAGGGGAGGACCGGGGAGCTGTTTTTT
TRBJ2-2 TRBV4-2 NA medium-sized CASSRAGELFF TGTGCCAGCAGCCGGGCCGGGGAGCTGTTTTTT
TRBJ2-7 TRBV7-9 TRBD1 NA CASSPSRGLGEQYF TGCGCCAGCAGCCCTAGCAGGGGGCTCGGGGAGCAGTACTTC
TRBJ1-6 TRBV23-1 NA NA CASSQRPRCNNSPLHF TGCGCCAGCAGTCAACGACCCCGCTGTAATAATTCACCCCTCCACTTT
TRBJ2-3 TRBV6-5 TRBD2 NA CANGLAPNTDTQYF TGTGCCAACGGACTAGCGCCTAACACAGATACGCAGTATTTT